This T cell receptor beta chain was sequenced for a study of lymphopenia after photon versus proton radiotherapy. The sample holds a few counts of this clone. The CDR3 consists of 19 residues. Germline V gene sequence: CDR1 SGHTA, CDR2 FQGNSA. V was clipped by 6 bases and J by 4 bases, with 25 bases between them. Libraries were prepared by immunoSEQ multiplex PCR; TCRdb keeps only in-frame clonotypes and omits some of them. The profile shows tens of thousands of clones, about 89% of them singletons. This material consisted of peripheral blood, taken from a patient treated with proton-based radiotherapy. V is TRBV7-2 and J is TRBJ1-6; unclear D gene. The receptor's source is an elderly man with esophageal cancer. The DNA of the CDR3 is TGTGCCAGCAGGCTGCTCGGGAATCCTTCTAAACTATATAATTCACCCCTCCACTTT. Translated: CASRLLGNPSKLYNSPLHF.